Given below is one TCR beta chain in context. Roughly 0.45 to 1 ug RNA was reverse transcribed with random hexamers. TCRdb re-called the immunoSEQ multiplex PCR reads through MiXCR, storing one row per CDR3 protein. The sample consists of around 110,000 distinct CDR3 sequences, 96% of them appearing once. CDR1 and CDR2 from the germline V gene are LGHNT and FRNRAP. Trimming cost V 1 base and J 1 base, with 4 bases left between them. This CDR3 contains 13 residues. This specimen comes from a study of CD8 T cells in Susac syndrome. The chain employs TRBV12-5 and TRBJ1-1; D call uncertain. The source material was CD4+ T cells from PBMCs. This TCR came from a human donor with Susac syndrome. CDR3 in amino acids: CASGLDENTEAFF. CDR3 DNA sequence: TGTGCTAGTGGTTTGGACGAGAACACTGAAGCTTTCTTT.